One TCR beta chain is described in this entry. Some clones are missing from TCRdb's copy, which holds only in-frame ones; the method was immunoSEQ multiplex PCR. The profile shows 22,000 or so clones, about 86% of them singletons. The CDR3 runs to 11 residues. CDR1 and CDR2 (germline): SGHAT, FQNNGV. The V end was cut by 3 bases, the J end by 4 bases, with 3 bases between. This record belongs to a study of monozygotic twins with cystic fibrosis. The sample consisted of blood. V gene TRBV11-2 combines with J gene TRBJ1-1; D unclear. This clonotype originated in a woman under 40 with cystic fibrosis. CDR3 DNA: TGTGCCAGCAGCTTCCTCACTGAAGCTTTCTTT. Translated, it gives CASSFLTEAFF.